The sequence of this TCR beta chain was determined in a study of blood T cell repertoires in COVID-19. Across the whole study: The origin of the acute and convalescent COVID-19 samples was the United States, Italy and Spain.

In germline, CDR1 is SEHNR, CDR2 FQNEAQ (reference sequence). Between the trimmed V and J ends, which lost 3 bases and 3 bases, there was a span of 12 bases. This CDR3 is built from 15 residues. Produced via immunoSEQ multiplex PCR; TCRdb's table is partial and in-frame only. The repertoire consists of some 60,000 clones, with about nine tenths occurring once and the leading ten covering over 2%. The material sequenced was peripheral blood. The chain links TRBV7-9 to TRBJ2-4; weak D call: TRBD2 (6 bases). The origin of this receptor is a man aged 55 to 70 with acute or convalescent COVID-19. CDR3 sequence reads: CASSFSGEDKNIQYF. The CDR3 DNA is TGTGCCAGCAGCTTCTCTGGGGAGGACAAAAACATTCAGTACTTC. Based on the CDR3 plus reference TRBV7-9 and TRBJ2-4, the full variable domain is DTGVSQNPRHKITKRGQNVTFRCDPISEHNRLYWYRQTLGQGPEFLTYFQNEAQLEKSRLLSDRFSAERPKGSFSTLEIQRTEQGDSAMYLCASSFSGEDKNIQYFGAGTRLSVL.